The 26 T cell receptor beta chains in this list originate from one sample, sequenced in a study of cytomegalovirus exposure and HLA in healthy donors. Both 60 Vbeta primers and 13 Jbeta primers went into the PCR. Measured with immunoSEQ multiplex PCR; TCRdb has only the in-frame clones, and not every one. The sample contains roughly 90,000 clones, around 79% of which appear only once. Sequenced sample: PBMCs. Every receptor here comes from a middle-aged woman in good health and CMV-seropositive.

The CDR3 region is CASSPQGFTDGELFF. The CDR3 DNA follows: TGTGCCAGCAGCCCCCAGGGGTTTACGGACGGGGAGCTGTTTTTT. The chain combines TRBV7-3 with TRBJ2-2; a weak D match, TRBD1 (6 bases). The CDR3 sequence is 15 residues long. The V and J ends lost 5 bases and 7 bases respectively, with 17 bases between them. Germline V CDR1 and CDR2: SGHTA, FQGTGA.

V usage is TRBV9 and J usage is TRBJ2-2, with D possibly matching TRBD1 (6 bases). CDR1 is SGDLS, CDR2 YYNGEE, per germline. The V end lost 0 bases, the J end lost 2 bases, and 17 bases lay between the germline ends. The CDR3 contains 18 residues. The CDR3, as DNA: TGTGCCAGCAGCGTAGTGGCAGGGGATACTCTTAACACCGGGGAGCTGTTTTTT. Translation gives CASSVVAGDTLNTGELFF.

The chain uses TRBV9 and TRBJ1-4, with D possibly matching TRBD1 (6 bases). With 4 bases removed from V and 7 bases from J, the gap between germline ends came to 17 bases. The CDR3 has 15 amino acids. Germline V gene lookup returns CDR1 SGDLS and CDR2 YYNGEE. The CDR3 region has the DNA TGTGCCAGCAGCCCACGGCCAGCGGGGGCTGAAAAACTGTTTTTT. Residues: CASSPRPAGAEKLFF.

The chain carries TRBV2 and TRBJ2-7, with 8 bases fitting TRBD2. The V and J ends lost 7 bases and 0 bases, in that order; junction bases with no gene match: 2. This CDR3 is 13 amino acids long. Germline CDR1 and CDR2: SNHLY and FYNNEI. The CDR3 reads CASTREDSYEQYF. CDR3 in DNA: TGTGCCAGCACGCGGGAGGACTCCTACGAGCAGTACTTC.

The V gene is TRBV7-2, the J gene TRBJ2-5, with 10 nucleotides matching TRBD2. Unmatched junction bases numbered 12, after V lost 3 bases and J lost 5 bases. CDR3 length: 17 amino acids. CDR1 SGHTA and CDR2 FQGNSA come from the germline V gene. As DNA, the CDR3 is TGTGCCAGCAGCTTTTCTAGCGGGAGATCGGCCAGGGAGACCCAGTACTTC. Translated: CASSFSSGRSARETQYF. The whole variable domain, remainder taken from reference TRBV7-2 and TRBJ2-5, is GAGVSQSPSNKVTEKGKDVELRCDPISGHTALYWYRQSLGQGLEFLIYFQGNSAPDKSGLPSDRFSAERTGGSVSTLTIQRTQQEDSAVYLCASSFSSGRSARETQYFGPGTRLLVL.

V gene TRBV6-5 combines with J gene TRBJ1-1; D perhaps matches TRBD1 (6 bases). CDR3 length: 13 residues. Germline CDR1 MNHEY, CDR2 SVGAGI. The V and J ends lost 7 bases and 2 bases respectively, with 11 bases between them. The CDR3 DNA sequence: TGTGCCAGCAACGGCAGGGGTAACACTGAAGCTTTCTTT. Protein: CASNGRGNTEAFF.

This sequence joins TRBV7-3 and TRBJ1-5; maybe TRBD1 (6 bases). Trimming left V 5 bases short and J 5 bases short, with 10 bases between. The CDR3 covers 13 residues. Germline loops: CDR1 SGHTA, CDR2 FQGTGA. DNA for the CDR3: TGTGCCAGCAGCAGACAGGCCCATCAGCCCCAGCATTTT. This translates into CASSRQAHQPQHF.

This clone was seen a few times. The chain carries TRBV6-5 and TRBJ2-7, with TRBD2 matching over 7 bases. The ends lost 6 bases at V and 13 bases at J; junction bases unmatched: 9. This CDR3 is 11 amino acids long. Per the germline V gene, CDR1 is MNHEY and CDR2 is SVGAGI. The CDR3 is CASRGGEGNYF. CDR3 bases: TGTGCCAGCAGAGGTGGGGAGGGTAATTACTTC.

This clone was counted a few times. The rearrangement uses TRBV28 and TRBJ1-2; maybe TRBD1 (6 bases). From germline, CDR1 is MDHEN and CDR2 SYDVKM. V was cut by 3 bases and J by 2 bases, with 13 bases left in between. The CDR3 runs 15 residues. Written as DNA, the CDR3 is TGTGCCAGCAGTTTGGGGTCACAGGGAAACTATGGCTACACCTTC. Translation: CASSLGSQGNYGYTF.

The chain combines TRBV4-2 with TRBJ2-5; TRBD2 is a possible D gene (6 bases). V was cut by 1 base and J by 0 bases, with 12 bases left in between. The CDR3 contains 16 residues. From germline, CDR1 is LGHNA and CDR2 YNFKEQ. The DNA of the CDR3 is TGTGCCAGCAGCCAAGCGACCCGGGAGTACCAAGAGACCCAGTACTTC. Translation: CASSQATREYQETQYF.

The chain joins TRBV30 to TRBJ2-7, with D perhaps TRBD2 (6 bases). The CDR3 has 12 residues. The V end lost 2 bases, the J end lost 1 base, and 6 bases lay between the germline ends. Germline V gene data show CDR1 as GTSNPN and CDR2 as SVGIG (reference sequence). The CDR3 region has the DNA TGTGCCTGGAGTCGGGGGTCCTACGAGCAGTACTTC. This translates into CAWSRGSYEQYF.

Only a few counts were recorded for this clone. The J gene is TRBJ2-5, the V gene TRBV2; perhaps TRBD1 as D (6 bases). This CDR3 is built from 12 residues. CDR1 is SNHLY and CDR2 is FYNNEI in the germline V gene. V dropped 6 bases and J dropped 6 bases, with 11 bases sitting between them. The CDR3 protein is CASRNRAQTQYF. CDR3 DNA: TGTGCCAGCAGAAACAGGGCCCAGACCCAGTACTTC.

This chain joins TRBV28 and TRBJ1-2; TRBD1 matches 9 bases. After removal of 9 bases from V and 9 bases from J, the junction contained 14 bases not matched to a gene. The CDR3 consists of 14 residues. Germline loops: CDR1 MDHEN, CDR2 SYDVKM. The CDR3 spells CASRNPGQGIRYTF. In DNA form, the CDR3 reads TGTGCCAGTCGAAACCCGGGACAGGGTATTCGCTACACCTTC.

To note about this clone: Compared with germline, one end of the junction differs, possibly owing to a read error. The rearrangement joins TRBV4-2 to TRBJ2-3, with D possibly matching TRBD1 (6 bases). This CDR3 has 17 residues. Germline CDR1 and CDR2: LGHNA and YNFKEQ. The CDR3 bases are TGTGCCAGCAGCCAAGATGGGAACAGGGTAGACACAGGTACGCAGTATTTT. This sequence encodes CASSQDGNRVDTGTQYF.

The chain joins TRBV2 to TRBJ2-2; 7 bases line up with TRBD2. With 10 bases clipped from V and 3 bases from J, the junction kept 11 bases outside the gene matches. The CDR3 runs to 15 residues. Germline CDR1 SNHLY, CDR2 FYNNEI. The CDR3 nucleotides read TGTGCCATCACCCGGTCTAGCGGAGACACCGGGGAGCTGTTTTTT. Amino acid sequence: CAITRSSGDTGELFF.

This clone has only a few counts. The chain employs TRBV7-2 and TRBJ2-1, with D unresolved. Per the germline V gene, CDR1 is SGHTA and CDR2 is FQGNSA. The CDR3 has 13 amino acids. The ends were cut back, 6 bases at V and 10 bases at J, with 16 bases in the middle. CDR3 DNA sequence: TGTGCCAGCAGTCCTGCATCTAATCGGGAGCAGTTCTTC. This encodes CASSPASNREQFF.

V usage is TRBV7-3 and J usage is TRBJ2-1; D gene unclear. This CDR3 region has 15 residues. Germline CDR1 and CDR2: SGHTA and FQGTGA. The ends were cut back, 1 base at V and 4 bases at J, with 11 bases in the middle. CDR3 DNA: TGTGCCAGCAGCTTAAGCTCCGGTGCGTACAATGAGCAGTTCTTC. Translated, it gives CASSLSSGAYNEQFF.

There are a few counts of this clone. J is TRBJ1-1 and V is TRBV7-2; TRBD1 agrees at 7 bases. The CDR3 length is 12 residues. The trim removed 5 bases at V and 5 bases at J, leaving 2 bases unmatched. Per germline, CDR1 SGHTA and CDR2 FQGNSA. The CDR3 sequence: CASSQGETEAFF. Written as DNA, the CDR3 is TGTGCCAGCAGCCAGGGGGAGACTGAAGCTTTCTTT.

This clone was seen just once. This chain links TRBV5-1 with TRBJ2-1; 12 bases align to TRBD2. The V segment lost 2 bases and the J segment 0 bases; nucleotides outside the gene matches: 6. This CDR3 is 18 amino acids long. Germline lookup yields CDR1 SGHRS and CDR2 YFSETQ. The CDR3 is CASSLAVLAGGSYNEQFF. CDR3 bases: TGCGCCAGCAGCTTAGCGGTACTAGCGGGGGGCTCCTACAATGAGCAGTTCTTC.

This clone was counted between two and nine times. The rearrangement links TRBV5-1 to TRBJ1-2, with 12 bases that match TRBD1. V lost 0 bases, J lost 8 bases, and 2 bases stayed unmatched. Germline V lookup: CDR1 SGHRS, CDR2 YFSETQ. CDR3 length: 14 amino acids. The CDR3 sequence is CASSLAGTGGGYTF. The CDR3 bases are TGCGCCAGCAGCTTGGCCGGGACAGGGGGCGGCTACACCTTC. The entire variable domain, with the rest obtained from reference TRBV5-1 and TRBJ1-2, is as follows: KAGVTQTPRYLIKTRGQQVTLSCSPISGHRSVSWYQQTPGQGLQFLFEYFSETQRNKGNFPGRFSGRQFSNSRSEMNVSTLELGDSALYLCASSLAGTGGGYTFGSGTRLTVV.

This chain connects TRBV29-1 to TRBJ2-5; 10 bases are shared with TRBD1. The end of the DNA fits TRBJ2-7 better, so the J call may be wrong. Germline lookup yields CDR1 SQVTM and CDR2 ANQGSEA. The CDR3 loop spans 14 amino acids. CDR3 DNA sequence: TGCAGCGTTCATCGAGGACAGGGGGATTACGAGCAGTACTTC. Translated: CSVHRGQGDYEQYF.

This clone appeared once. The chain joins TRBV6-5 to TRBJ2-3; D remains unclear. CDR1 and CDR2 (germline): MNHEY, SVGAGI. This CDR3 comprises 14 residues. V lost 4 bases, J lost 2 bases, and 10 bases lay in between. CDR3 DNA: TGTGCCAGCAGTTCGAGAGCCACCACAGATACGCAGTATTTT. Translation gives CASSSRATTDTQYF.

The rearrangement joins TRBV9 to TRBJ2-7; 7 bases are a match to TRBD1. Germline values: CDR1 SGDLS, CDR2 YYNGEE. The CDR3 has 16 amino acids. Trimming at V came to 0 bases and at J to 5 bases, leaving 11 bases not matched to a gene. CDR3 in amino acids: CASSVGGGLKGNEQYF. For the CDR3, the DNA is TGTGCCAGCAGCGTAGGAGGGGGCCTTAAGGGGAACGAGCAGTACTTC. Complete variable domain (other parts from reference TRBV9 and TRBJ2-7): DSGVTQTPKHLITATGQRVTLRCSPRSGDLSVYWYQQSLDQGLQFLIQYYNGEERAKGNILERFSAQQFPDLHSELNLSSLELGDSALYFCASSVGGGLKGNEQYFGPGTRLTVT.

V gene TRBV6-1 combines with J gene TRBJ1-1, with D unresolved. Germline CDR1 and CDR2: MNHNS and SASEGT. This CDR3 is built from 14 residues. Trimming cost V 5 bases and J 0 bases, with 10 bases left between them. CDR3 sequence: CASSQPSVNTEAFF. The CDR3 nucleotides are TGTGCCAGCAGTCAACCTTCAGTGAACACTGAAGCTTTCTTT.

This clone was picked up a small number of times. J is TRBJ1-2 and V is TRBV29-1, with D perhaps matching TRBD1 (6 bases). With 3 bases removed from V and 8 bases from J, the gap between germline ends came to 16 bases. Germline V gene lookup returns CDR1 SQVTM and CDR2 ANQGSEA. The length of the CDR3 is 13 residues. The CDR3, as DNA: TGCAGCGTTGAGGAACAGGGTGAGCTAGGCTACACCTTC. It codes for CSVEEQGELGYTF.

The rearrangement joins TRBV15 to TRBJ2-7; a possible D gene is TRBD2 (5 bases). The length of the CDR3 is 14 residues. Trimming shortened V by 3 bases and J by 0 bases, and 9 bases separated the two germline ends. Germline V gene lookup returns CDR1 LNHNV and CDR2 YYDKDF (reference sequence). CDR3 DNA: TGTGCCACCAGCAGCGGAGGTACCTCCTACGAGCAGTACTTC. This encodes CATSSGGTSYEQYF.